The clone carrying this T cell receptor beta chain was counted at least ten times. The antigen is undetermined. This sample was included in a study of CD8 T cells in ankylosing spondylitis. Findings and limits, study-wide: Disease-linked clones were reportedly significantly enriched in matched ankylosing spondylitis synovial fluid. Blood from ankylosing spondylitis patients appeared to carry a characteristic roughly eight-variant TCR beta motif.

The V end was cut by 3 bases, the J end by 2 bases, with 14 bases between. The germline gives CDR1 SGDLS, CDR2 YYNGEE. This CDR3 contains 16 residues. TCRdb re-called the 5' RACE reads through MiXCR, storing one row per CDR3 protein. The sample includes roughly 220,000 distinct CDR3 sequences, 8% to 11% of them seen just once. Sequencing was done on a sample of blood, either unsorted or a sorted T cell fraction (not recorded which). This TCR came from a male donor with ankylosing spondylitis or in good health (not recorded which). The rearrangement links TRBV9 to TRBJ2-2; D is uncertain. In DNA, the CDR3 is TGTGCCAGCAGCGCAAGAGCCGATGTTAACACCGGGGAGCTGTTTTTT. Translating gives CASSARADVNTGELFF.